This T cell receptor beta chain was profiled in a study of human T cells and chemical hapten exposure. Study context: Throughout a study of 20 to 30 weeks, patients underwent weekly scalp administration of diphenylcyclopropenone doses. Mostly female, the patients presented with alopecia areata, totalis or universalis. Study-wide findings and caveats: TCRs exceeding a frequency of 1 in 1000 stayed unchanged under DPC sensitization.

Per the authors' pipeline: Counting gave a median of 95,638 TCRs per sample, with values ranging from roughly 20,000 to 750,000. MiXCR was run by TCRdb on the RACE reads, yielding one entry per CDR3 protein. For this entry, the V and J calls and clone size follow TCRdb and not the study's own pipeline. The sample has 95,000 to 100,000 distinct CDR3 sequences; 11% are singletons. Time point: pre-sensitization, week 0. This sample's treatment: therapeutic diphenylcyclopropenone sensitization with weekly scalp DPC. The J segment lost 2 bases and the V segment lost 5 bases, leaving 5 bases of the junction unmatched. The CDR3 runs 16 residues. Germline assignment: CDR1 SGHTA and CDR2 FQGNSA. This clonotype occurred many times. The target antigen is unknown.

This TCR came from a woman aged 60 to 75 with alopecia areata. Some clones in this sample may be carry-over from other donors' samples. This specimen consisted of whole blood, obtained in connection with sensitization to the hapten diphenylcyclopropenone (DPC). The chain joins TRBV7-2 to TRBJ2-1, with 11 bases identical to TRBD2. The CDR3 protein is CASSPHSGGAYNEQFF. The DNA of the CDR3 is TGTGCCAGCAGCCCCCATAGCGGGGGGGCCTACAATGAGCAGTTCTTC.